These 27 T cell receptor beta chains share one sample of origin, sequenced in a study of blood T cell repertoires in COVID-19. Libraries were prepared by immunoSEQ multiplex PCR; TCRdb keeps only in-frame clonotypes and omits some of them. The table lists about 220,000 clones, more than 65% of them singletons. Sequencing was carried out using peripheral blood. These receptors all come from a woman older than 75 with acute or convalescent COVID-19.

The CDR3 nucleotides are TGTGCCAGCAGCGGCGGGGGCCCGAACACCGGGGAGCTGTTTTTT. As protein: CASSGGGPNTGELFF. The chain is built from TRBV5-4 and TRBJ2-2, with a possible D match to TRBD2 (7 bases). CDR3 length: 15 residues. The V and J ends lost 4 bases and 0 bases respectively, with 10 bases between them. Germline CDR1 reads SGHNT; CDR2 reads YYREEE (reference sequence).

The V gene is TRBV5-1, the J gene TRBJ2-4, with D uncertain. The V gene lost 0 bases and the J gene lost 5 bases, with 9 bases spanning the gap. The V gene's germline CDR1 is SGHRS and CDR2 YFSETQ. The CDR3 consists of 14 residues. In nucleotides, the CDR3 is TGCGCCAGCAGCTTGGGTGCTACGGAAAACATTCAGTACTTC. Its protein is CASSLGATENIQYF.

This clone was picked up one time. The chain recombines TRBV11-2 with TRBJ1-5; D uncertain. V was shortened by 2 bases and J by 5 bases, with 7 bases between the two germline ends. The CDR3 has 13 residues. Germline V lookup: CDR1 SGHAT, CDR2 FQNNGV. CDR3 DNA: TGTGCCAGCAGCTTAATCGGGGATCAGCCCCAGCATTTT. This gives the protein CASSLIGDQPQHF.

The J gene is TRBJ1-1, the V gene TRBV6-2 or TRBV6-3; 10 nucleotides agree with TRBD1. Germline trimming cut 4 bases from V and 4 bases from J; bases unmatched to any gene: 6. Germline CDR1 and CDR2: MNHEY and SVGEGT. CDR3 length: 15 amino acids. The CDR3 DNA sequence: TGTGCCAGCAGTTCCCCGGGACAGGGGAGCACTGAAGCTTTCTTT. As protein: CASSSPGQGSTEAFF.

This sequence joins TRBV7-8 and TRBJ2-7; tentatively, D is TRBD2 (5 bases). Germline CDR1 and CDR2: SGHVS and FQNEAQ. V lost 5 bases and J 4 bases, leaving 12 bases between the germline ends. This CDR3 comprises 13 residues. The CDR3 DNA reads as TGTGCCAGCAGCATCCAGCGGAATTACGAGCAGTACTTC. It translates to CASSIQRNYEQYF.

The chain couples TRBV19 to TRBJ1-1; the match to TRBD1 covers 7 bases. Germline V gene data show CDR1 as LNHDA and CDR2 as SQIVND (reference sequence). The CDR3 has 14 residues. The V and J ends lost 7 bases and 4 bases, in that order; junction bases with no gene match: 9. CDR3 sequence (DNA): TGTGCCAGTATTAACAGGGGTCACAGCACTGAAGCTTTCTTT. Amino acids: CASINRGHSTEAFF.

The CDR3 coding sequence is TGTGCCAGCAGGGACGGGATTTACAATGAGCAGTTCTTC. It translates to CASRDGIYNEQFF. This rearrangement joins TRBV7-8 to TRBJ2-1; the D gene is possibly TRBD2 (5 bases). Germline loops: CDR1 SGHVS, CDR2 FQNEAQ. The germline V and J ends were trimmed by 6 bases and 4 bases, with 10 bases remaining between them. This CDR3 spans 13 amino acids.

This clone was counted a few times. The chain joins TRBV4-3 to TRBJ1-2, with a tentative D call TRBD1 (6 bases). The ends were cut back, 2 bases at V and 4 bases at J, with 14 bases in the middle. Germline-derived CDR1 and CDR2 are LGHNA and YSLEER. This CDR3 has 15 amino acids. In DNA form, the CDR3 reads TGCGCCAGCAGCCAAACGGACAGAGGGAGCTATGGCTACACCTTC. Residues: CASSQTDRGSYGYTF.

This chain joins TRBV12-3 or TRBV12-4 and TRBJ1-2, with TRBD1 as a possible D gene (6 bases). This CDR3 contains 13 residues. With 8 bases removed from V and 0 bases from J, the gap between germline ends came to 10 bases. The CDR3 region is CASHGQSNYGYTF. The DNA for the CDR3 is TGTGCCAGCCACGGACAGTCTAACTATGGCTACACCTTC.

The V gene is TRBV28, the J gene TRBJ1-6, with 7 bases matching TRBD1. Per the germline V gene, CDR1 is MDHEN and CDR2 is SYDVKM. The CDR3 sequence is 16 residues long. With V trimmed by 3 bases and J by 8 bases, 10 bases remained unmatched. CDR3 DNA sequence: TGTGCCAGCAGTTTTCCTGGACAGGTTGGAGATTCACCCCTCCACTTT. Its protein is CASSFPGQVGDSPLHF.

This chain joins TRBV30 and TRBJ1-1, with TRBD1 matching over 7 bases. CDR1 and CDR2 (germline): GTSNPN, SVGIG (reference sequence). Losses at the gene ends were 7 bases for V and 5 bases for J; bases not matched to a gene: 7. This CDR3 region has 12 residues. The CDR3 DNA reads TGTGCCTACGACAGGGTACGGACTGAAGCTTTCTTT. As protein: CAYDRVRTEAFF.

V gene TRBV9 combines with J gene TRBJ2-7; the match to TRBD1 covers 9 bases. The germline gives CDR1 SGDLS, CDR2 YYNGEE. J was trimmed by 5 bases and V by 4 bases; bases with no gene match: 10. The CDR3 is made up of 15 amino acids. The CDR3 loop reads CASSSAGTGNDEQYF. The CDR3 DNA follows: TGTGCCAGCAGCTCCGCCGGGACAGGGAATGACGAGCAGTACTTC.

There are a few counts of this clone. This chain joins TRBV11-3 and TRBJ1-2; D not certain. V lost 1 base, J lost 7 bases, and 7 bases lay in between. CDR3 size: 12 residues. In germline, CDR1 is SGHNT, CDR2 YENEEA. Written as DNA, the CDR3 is TGTGCCAGCAGCTTAGTCGGGAGTGGCTACACCTTC. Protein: CASSLVGSGYTF.

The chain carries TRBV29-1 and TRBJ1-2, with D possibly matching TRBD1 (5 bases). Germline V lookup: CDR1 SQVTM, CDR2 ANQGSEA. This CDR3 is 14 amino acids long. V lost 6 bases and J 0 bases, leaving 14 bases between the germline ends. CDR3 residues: CSVAGTGANYGYTF. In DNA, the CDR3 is TGCAGCGTAGCCGGGACTGGGGCTAACTATGGCTACACCTTC.

As DNA, the CDR3 is TGTGCCAGCAGCTTTCAGCGGGGGCGTCAAGAGACCCAGTACTTC. It specifies CASSFQRGRQETQYF. V gene TRBV11-2 combines with J gene TRBJ2-5; 8 bases align to TRBD2. Germline V gene data show CDR1 as SGHAT and CDR2 as FQNNGV. The CDR3 totals 15 residues. The V gene end was trimmed by 3 bases and the J gene end by 2 bases; junction bases not matched to a gene: 5.

The CDR3 is CASSLARGGPYNEQFF. The CDR3 DNA is TGTGCCAGCAGCTTAGCTAGAGGGGGCCCTTACAATGAGCAGTTCTTC. The gene calls are TRBV7-3 and TRBJ2-1; TRBD1 matches 7 bases. Trimming at V came to 2 bases and at J to 4 bases, leaving 8 bases not matched to a gene. The germline V gene encodes CDR1 SGHTA and CDR2 FQGTGA. The CDR3 spans 16 residues.

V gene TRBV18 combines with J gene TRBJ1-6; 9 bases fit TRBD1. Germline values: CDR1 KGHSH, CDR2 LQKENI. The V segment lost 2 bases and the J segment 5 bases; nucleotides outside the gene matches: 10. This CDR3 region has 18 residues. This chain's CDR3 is CASSPVDRGLTHNSPLHF. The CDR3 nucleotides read TGTGCCAGCTCACCAGTGGACAGGGGATTGACCCATAATTCACCCCTCCACTTT.

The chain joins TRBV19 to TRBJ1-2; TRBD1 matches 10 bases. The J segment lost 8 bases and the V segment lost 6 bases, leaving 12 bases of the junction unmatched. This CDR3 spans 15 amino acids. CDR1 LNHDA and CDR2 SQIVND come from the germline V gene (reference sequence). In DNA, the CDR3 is TGTGCCAGTAGGATGACAGGGGGCATGTTTCTCGGCTACACCTTC. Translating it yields CASRMTGGMFLGYTF.

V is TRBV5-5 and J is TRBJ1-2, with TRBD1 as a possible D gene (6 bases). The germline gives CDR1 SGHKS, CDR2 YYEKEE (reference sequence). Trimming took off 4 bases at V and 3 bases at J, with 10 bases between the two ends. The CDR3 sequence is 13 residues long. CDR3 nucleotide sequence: TGTGCCAGCAGCCCCCGGACAGACTATGGCTACACCTTC. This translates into CASSPRTDYGYTF.

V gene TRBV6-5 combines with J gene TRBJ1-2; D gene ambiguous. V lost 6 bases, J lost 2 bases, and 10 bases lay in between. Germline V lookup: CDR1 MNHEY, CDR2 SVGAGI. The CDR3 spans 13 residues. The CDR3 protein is CASRNTDNYGYTF. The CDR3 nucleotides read TGTGCCAGCAGAAACACAGACAACTATGGCTACACCTTC.

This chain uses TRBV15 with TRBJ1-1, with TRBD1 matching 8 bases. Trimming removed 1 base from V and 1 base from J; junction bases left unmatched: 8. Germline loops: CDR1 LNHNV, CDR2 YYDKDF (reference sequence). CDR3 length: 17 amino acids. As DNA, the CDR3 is TGTGCCACCAGCAGAGGAGACAGGGGCACGAGGAACACTGAAGCTTTCTTT. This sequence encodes CATSRGDRGTRNTEAFF.

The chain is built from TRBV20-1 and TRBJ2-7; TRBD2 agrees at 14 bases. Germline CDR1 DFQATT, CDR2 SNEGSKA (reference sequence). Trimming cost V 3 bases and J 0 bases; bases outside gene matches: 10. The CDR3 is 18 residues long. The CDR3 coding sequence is TGCAGTGCTAGTTCCGGGGGACTAGCGGGGGCACCCTCCTACGAGCAGTACTTC. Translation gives CSASSGGLAGAPSYEQYF.

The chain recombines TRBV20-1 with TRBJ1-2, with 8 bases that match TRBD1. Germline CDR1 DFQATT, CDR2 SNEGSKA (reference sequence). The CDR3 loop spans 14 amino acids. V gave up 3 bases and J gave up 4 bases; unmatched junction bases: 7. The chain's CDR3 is CSASSPGGVYGYTF. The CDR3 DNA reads TGCAGTGCTAGTTCGCCAGGGGGCGTCTATGGCTACACCTTC.

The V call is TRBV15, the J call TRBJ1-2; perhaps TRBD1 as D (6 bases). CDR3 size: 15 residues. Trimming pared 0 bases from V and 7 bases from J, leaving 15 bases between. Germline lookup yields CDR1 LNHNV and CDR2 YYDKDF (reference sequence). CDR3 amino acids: CATSRDTAGARGYTF. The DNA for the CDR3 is TGTGCCACCAGCAGAGATACGGCAGGGGCGCGTGGCTACACCTTC.

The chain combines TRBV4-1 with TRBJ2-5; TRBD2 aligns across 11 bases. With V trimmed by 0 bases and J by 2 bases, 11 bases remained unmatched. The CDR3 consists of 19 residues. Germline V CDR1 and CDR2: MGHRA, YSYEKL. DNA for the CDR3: TGCGCCAGCAGCCAAGATCCCCTTGGGGGACTAGCGGTACAAGAGACCCAGTACTTC. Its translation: CASSQDPLGGLAVQETQYF.

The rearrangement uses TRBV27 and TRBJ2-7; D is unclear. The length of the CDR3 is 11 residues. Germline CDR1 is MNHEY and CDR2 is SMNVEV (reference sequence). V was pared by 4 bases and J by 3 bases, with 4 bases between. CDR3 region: CASSSNYEQYF. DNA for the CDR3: TGTGCCAGCAGTTCAAACTACGAGCAGTACTTC.

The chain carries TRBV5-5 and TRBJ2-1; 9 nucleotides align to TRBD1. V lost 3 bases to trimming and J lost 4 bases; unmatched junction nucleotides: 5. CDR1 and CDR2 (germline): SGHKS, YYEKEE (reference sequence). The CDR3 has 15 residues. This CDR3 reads CASSWGTGIYNEQFF. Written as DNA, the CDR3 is TGTGCCAGCAGCTGGGGGACAGGGATTTACAATGAGCAGTTCTTC.